The clone carrying this TCR beta chain was observed a handful of times. The data originate from a study of blood T cell repertoires in COVID-19. Study background: Researchers got acute and convalescent COVID-19 samples from the United States, Italy and Spain.

The method was immunoSEQ multiplex PCR; TCRdb's version includes in-frame clones alone and lacks a portion of them. The sample contains about 240,000 clones, about four fifths of which appear only once. CDR3 length: 14 residues. The V gene lost 1 base and the J gene lost 5 bases, with 14 bases spanning the gap. The germline gives CDR1 GTSNPN, CDR2 SVGIG (reference sequence). Sequencing was carried out using peripheral blood. This rearrangement joins TRBV30 to TRBJ1-1; perhaps TRBD1 as D (6 bases). This TCR came from a woman in her 70s with acute or convalescent COVID-19. CDR3 amino acids: CAWSATGIGTEAFF. The CDR3 DNA reads as TGTGCCTGGAGTGCTACAGGGATAGGGACTGAAGCTTTCTTT.